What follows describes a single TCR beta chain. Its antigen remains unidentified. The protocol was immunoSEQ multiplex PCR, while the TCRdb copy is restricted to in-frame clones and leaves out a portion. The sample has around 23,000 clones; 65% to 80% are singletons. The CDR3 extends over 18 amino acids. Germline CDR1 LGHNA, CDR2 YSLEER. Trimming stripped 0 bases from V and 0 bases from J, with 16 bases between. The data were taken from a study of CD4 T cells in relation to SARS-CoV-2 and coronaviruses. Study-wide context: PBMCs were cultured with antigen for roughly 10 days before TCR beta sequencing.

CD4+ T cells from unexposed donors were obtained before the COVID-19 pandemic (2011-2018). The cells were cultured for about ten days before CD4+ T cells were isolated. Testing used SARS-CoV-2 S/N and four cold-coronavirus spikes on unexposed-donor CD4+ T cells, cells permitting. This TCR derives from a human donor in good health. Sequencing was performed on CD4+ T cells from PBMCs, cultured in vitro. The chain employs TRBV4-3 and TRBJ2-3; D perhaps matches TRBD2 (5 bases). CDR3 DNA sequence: TGCGCCAGCAGCCAAGAGGTCTACGGCGGGTCTAGCACAGATACGCAGTATTTT. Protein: CASSQEVYGGSSTDTQYF.